This is a list of T cell receptor beta chains from one sample in a study of regulatory T cells in long-lasting Graves disease. TCRdb re-analysed the multiplex PCR reads in MiXCR, keeping a single row per CDR3 protein. Among 250,000 or so distinct CDR3 sequences listed, roughly 18% were seen once. The sample was also linked to a second study, of T cells in Graves' hyperthyroidism and ophthalmopathy.

Sample: peripheral blood mononuclear cells (PBMCs), taken at new diagnosis, from a patient treated with antithyroid drugs. Receptors originate from a woman aged 25 to 39 with Graves disease. Each CDR3 is given with its conserved first and last residue. The order of the fields is J gene, clone size, D gene, V gene, CDR3 DNA, CDR3 protein. A D gene is named only where the DNA matches it firmly. The size entry is marked missing in some rows and otherwise reads once, few, many or a size class.

j_gene: TRBJ1-1; abundance: many; d_gene: -; v_gene: TRBV12-3/TRBV12-4; CDR3nt: TGTGCCAGCAGTCGGACCTGGTCCACTGAAGCTTTCTTT; CDR3aa: CASSRTWSTEAFF
j_gene: TRBJ1-5; abundance: many; d_gene: TRBD1; v_gene: TRBV2; CDR3nt: TGTGCCAGCAGCGAAACAGGGGGACTCAATCAGCCCCAGCATTTT; CDR3aa: CASSETGGLNQPQHF
j_gene: TRBJ2-1; abundance: -; d_gene: -; v_gene: TRBV29-1; CDR3nt: TGCAGCGTTGAGGTGAGCTACAATGAGCAGTTCTTC; CDR3aa: CSVEVSYNEQFF
j_gene: TRBJ1-5; abundance: many; d_gene: -; v_gene: TRBV7-2; CDR3nt: TGTGCCAGCAGCTCCTTTGGGCAGCCCCAGCATTTT; CDR3aa: CASSSFGQPQHF
j_gene: TRBJ1-6; abundance: -; d_gene: TRBD1; v_gene: TRBV5-5; CDR3nt: TGTGCCAGCAGCCCCAGACAGGGAGATAATTCACCCCTCCACTTT; CDR3aa: CASSPRQGDNSPLHF
j_gene: TRBJ2-5; abundance: many; d_gene: TRBD2; v_gene: TRBV7-3; CDR3nt: TGTGCCAGCAGCTTAACCGAAAGACTAGCGGGGGGGCAAGAGACCCAGTACTTC; CDR3aa: CASSLTERLAGGQETQYF
j_gene: TRBJ1-1; abundance: many; d_gene: -; v_gene: TRBV15; CDR3nt: TGTGCCACCAGCAGAGATCAAGTGAACACTGAAGCTTTCTTT; CDR3aa: CATSRDQVNTEAFF
j_gene: TRBJ2-6; abundance: -; d_gene: TRBD2; v_gene: TRBV20-1; CDR3nt: TGCAGTGCTAGCTTAGGGGATCTTTCGGGGGGGCCCTCTGGGGCCAACGTCCTGACTTTC; CDR3aa: CSASLGDLSGGPSGANVLTF
j_gene: TRBJ1-2; abundance: many; d_gene: TRBD1; v_gene: TRBV6-1; CDR3nt: TGTGCCAGCGTCGGGACAGCCTATGGCTACACCTTC; CDR3aa: CASVGTAYGYTF
j_gene: TRBJ2-7; abundance: -; d_gene: -; v_gene: TRBV28; CDR3nt: TGTGCTAGCACTGTAAGGCGGCGAACCTACGAGCAGTACTTC; CDR3aa: CASTVRRRTYEQYF
j_gene: TRBJ1-4; abundance: many; d_gene: TRBD1; v_gene: TRBV20-1; CDR3nt: TGCAGTGCTAGGTCCCCGGGAGGGGGCAGTGAAAAACTGTTTTTT; CDR3aa: CSARSPGGGSEKLFF
j_gene: TRBJ1-2; abundance: many; d_gene: -; v_gene: TRBV12-3/TRBV12-4; CDR3nt: TGTACCAGCAGTTCCAGCCGCAGGAACTATGGCTACACCTTC; CDR3aa: CTSSSSRRNYGYTF
j_gene: TRBJ1-2; abundance: -; d_gene: TRBD1; v_gene: TRBV13; CDR3nt: TGTGCCAGCAGCTTTCCCGGGACAGGGGATACACTCAGTGGCTACACCTTC; CDR3aa: CASSFPGTGDTLSGYTF
j_gene: TRBJ2-4; abundance: few; d_gene: -; v_gene: TRBV12-5; CDR3nt: TGTGCTAGTGGTTTGGGGGGTATCAACATTCAGTACTTC; CDR3aa: CASGLGGINIQYF
j_gene: TRBJ1-1; abundance: many; d_gene: -; v_gene: TRBV12-3/TRBV12-4; CDR3nt: TGTGCCAGCAGTTCCAGGGTGGAAGCTTTCTTT; CDR3aa: CASSSRVEAFF
j_gene: TRBJ2-5; abundance: -; d_gene: -; v_gene: TRBV6-2/TRBV6-3; CDR3nt: TGTGCCAGCAGTTACTCCCAACAAGAGACCCAGTACTTC; CDR3aa: CASSYSQQETQYF